Shown below are 5 T cell receptor beta chains from a single sample sequenced in a study of blood T cell repertoires in COVID-19. Generated by immunoSEQ multiplex PCR, the TCRdb table keeps only in-frame clones and is missing some. The sample yields 60,000 to 65,000 clones, over 75% seen once. Sequencing was performed on peripheral blood. Receptor source: a woman older than 75 with active COVID-19.

V and J are TRBV6-5 and TRBJ1-6, with D possibly being TRBD1 (5 bases). With 7 bases removed from V and 7 bases from J, the gap between germline ends came to 14 bases. The germline V gene encodes CDR1 MNHEY and CDR2 SVGAGI. This CDR3 contains 14 residues. The CDR3 nucleotides are TGTGCCAGCAATAACCGACAGCTAAATTCACCCCTCCACTTT. Its protein is CASNNRQLNSPLHF.

The genes are TRBV11-2 and TRBJ2-1; possible D gene TRBD2, 5 bases. The germline V gene has CDR1 SGHAT and CDR2 FQNNGV. This CDR3 comprises 15 residues. V gave up 5 bases and J gave up 2 bases, with 13 bases separating them. In DNA, the CDR3 is TGTGCCAGCAGCGACAACGCCGGGACCTACAATGAGCAGTTCTTC. Amino acid sequence: CASSDNAGTYNEQFF.

V is TRBV10-2 and J is TRBJ2-7; the match to TRBD1 covers 7 bases. The germline gives CDR1 WSHSY, CDR2 SAAADI. The junction had 5 bases not matched to a gene; V was cut back by 6 bases and J by 6 bases. This CDR3 is built from 12 residues. The CDR3 bases are TGCGCCAGCAGCCGACAGGGCGGCGAGCAGTACGTC. This translates into CASSRQGGEQYV.

The CDR3 sequence is CASSPPVTSGEYTDTQYF. CDR3 nucleotide sequence: TGTGCCAGCAGTCCACCCGTAACTAGCGGGGAGTACACAGATACGCAGTATTTT. The chain recombines TRBV6-6 with TRBJ2-3; 10 bases are a match to TRBD2. The V and J ends lost 5 bases and 2 bases, in that order; junction bases with no gene match: 13. The CDR3 is 18 amino acids. Germline V gene sequence: CDR1 MNHNY, CDR2 SVGAGI (reference sequence).

A single count supports this clone. The V call is TRBV5-1, the J call TRBJ2-5; D not certain. CDR1 and CDR2 (germline): SGHRS, YFSETQ. V was clipped by 5 bases and J by 4 bases, with 9 bases between them. The CDR3 runs to 12 residues. The CDR3 spells CASSVPGETQYF. The DNA of the CDR3 is TGCGCCAGCAGTGTCCCGGGAGAGACCCAGTACTTC.